This record concerns one T cell receptor (beta chain) sequence. Its specificity is not known. The CDR3 sequence is 12 residues long. Deletions cut 5 bases from V and 7 bases from J, with 9 bases between. Germline lookup yields CDR1 SEHNR and CDR2 FQNEAQ (reference sequence). Since all of the isolated RNA was reverse transcribed, expressed TCRB transcripts were what got sequenced. Assay: immunoSEQ multiplex PCR; the TCRdb copy retains only in-frame clones and omits some. The sample carries under 400,000 clones, around 15% recorded once. The sample belongs to a study of beta chain features in type 1 diabetes. Study results and limitations: Across all four CD4+ subsets, people with type 1 diabetes showed modestly shorter TCRB CDR3s.

This receptor was taken from a man younger than 40 in good health. The sequenced sample was central memory CD4+ T cells from blood. V gene TRBV7-9 combines with J gene TRBJ2-1; the D is unclear. The CDR3 region is CASSPGRNEQFF. In DNA, the CDR3 is TGTGCCAGCAGCCCGGGTCGAAATGAGCAGTTCTTC.